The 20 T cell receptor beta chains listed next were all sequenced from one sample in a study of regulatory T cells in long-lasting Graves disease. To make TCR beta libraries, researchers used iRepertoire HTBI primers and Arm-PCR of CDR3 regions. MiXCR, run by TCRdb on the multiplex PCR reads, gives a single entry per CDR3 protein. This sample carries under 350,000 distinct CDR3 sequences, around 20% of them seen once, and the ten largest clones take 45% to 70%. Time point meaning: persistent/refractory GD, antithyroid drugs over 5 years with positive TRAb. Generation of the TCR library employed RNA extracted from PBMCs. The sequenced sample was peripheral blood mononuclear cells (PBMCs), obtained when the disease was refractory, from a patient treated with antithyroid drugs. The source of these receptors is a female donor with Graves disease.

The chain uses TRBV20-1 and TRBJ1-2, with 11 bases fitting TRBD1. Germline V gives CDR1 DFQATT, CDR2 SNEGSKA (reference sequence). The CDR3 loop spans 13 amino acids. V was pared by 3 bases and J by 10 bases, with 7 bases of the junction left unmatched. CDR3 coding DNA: TGCAGTGCTAGTGGAAGGACAGGGGGCGCCTACACCTTC. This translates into CSASGRTGGAYTF.

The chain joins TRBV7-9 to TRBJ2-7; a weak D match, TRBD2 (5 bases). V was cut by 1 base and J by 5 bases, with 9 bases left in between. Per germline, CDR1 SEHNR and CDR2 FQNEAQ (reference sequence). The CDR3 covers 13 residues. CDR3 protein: CASSLDWGDEQYF. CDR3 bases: TGTGCCAGCAGCTTAGATTGGGGAGACGAGCAGTACTTC.

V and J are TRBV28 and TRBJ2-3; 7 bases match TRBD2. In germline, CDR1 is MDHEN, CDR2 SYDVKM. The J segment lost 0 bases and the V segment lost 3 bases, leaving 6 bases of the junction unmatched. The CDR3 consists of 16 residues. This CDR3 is CASSFPLADSTDTQYF. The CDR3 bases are TGTGCCAGCAGTTTCCCTCTAGCGGATAGCACAGATACGCAGTATTTT.

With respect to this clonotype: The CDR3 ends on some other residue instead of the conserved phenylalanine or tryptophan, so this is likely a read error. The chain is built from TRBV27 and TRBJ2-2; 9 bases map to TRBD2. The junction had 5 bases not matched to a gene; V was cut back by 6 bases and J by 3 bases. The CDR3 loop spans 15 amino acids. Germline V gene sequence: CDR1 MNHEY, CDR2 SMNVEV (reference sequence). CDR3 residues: CASRLSGSYTGELFS. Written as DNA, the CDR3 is TGTGCCAGCAGACTTAGCGGGAGCTACACCGGGGAGCTGTTTTCT.

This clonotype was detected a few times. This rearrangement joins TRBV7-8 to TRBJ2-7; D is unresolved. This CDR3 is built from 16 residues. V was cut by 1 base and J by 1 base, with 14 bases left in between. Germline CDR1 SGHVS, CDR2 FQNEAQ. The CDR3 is CASSLGPSGQSYEQYF. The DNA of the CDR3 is TGTGCCAGCAGCTTAGGCCCGAGTGGGCAGTCCTACGAGCAGTACTTC.

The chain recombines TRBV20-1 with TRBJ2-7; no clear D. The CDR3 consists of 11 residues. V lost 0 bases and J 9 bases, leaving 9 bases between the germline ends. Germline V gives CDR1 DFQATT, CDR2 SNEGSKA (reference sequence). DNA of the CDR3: TGCAGTGCTAGAGATGAACCTTGGCAGTACTTC. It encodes CSARDEPWQYF.

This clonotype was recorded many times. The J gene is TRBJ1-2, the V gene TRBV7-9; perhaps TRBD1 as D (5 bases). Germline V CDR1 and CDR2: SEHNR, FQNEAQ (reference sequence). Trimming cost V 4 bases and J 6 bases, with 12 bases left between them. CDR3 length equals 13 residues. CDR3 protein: CASSSWDVDGYTF. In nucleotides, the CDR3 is TGTGCCAGCAGCTCTTGGGACGTCGATGGCTACACCTTC.

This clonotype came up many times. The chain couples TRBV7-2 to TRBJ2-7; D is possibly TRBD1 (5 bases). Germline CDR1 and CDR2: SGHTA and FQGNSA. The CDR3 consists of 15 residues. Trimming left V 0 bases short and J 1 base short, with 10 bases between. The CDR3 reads CASSLAGAGSYEQYF. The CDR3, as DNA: TGTGCCAGCAGCTTAGCAGGGGCAGGGTCCTACGAGCAGTACTTC.

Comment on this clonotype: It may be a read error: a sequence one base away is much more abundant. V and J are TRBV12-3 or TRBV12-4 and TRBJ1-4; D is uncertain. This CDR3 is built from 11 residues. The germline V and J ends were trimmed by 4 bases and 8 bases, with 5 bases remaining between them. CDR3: CASSWREKLFF. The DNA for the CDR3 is TGTGCCAGCAGTTGGAGGGAAAAACTGTTTTTT.

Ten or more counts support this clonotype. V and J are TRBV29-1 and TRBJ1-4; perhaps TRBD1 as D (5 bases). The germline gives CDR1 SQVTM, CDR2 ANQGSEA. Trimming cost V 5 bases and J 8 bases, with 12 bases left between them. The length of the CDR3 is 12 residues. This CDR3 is CSVQQGTEKLFF. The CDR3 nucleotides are TGCAGCGTTCAGCAGGGTACCGAAAAACTGTTTTTT.

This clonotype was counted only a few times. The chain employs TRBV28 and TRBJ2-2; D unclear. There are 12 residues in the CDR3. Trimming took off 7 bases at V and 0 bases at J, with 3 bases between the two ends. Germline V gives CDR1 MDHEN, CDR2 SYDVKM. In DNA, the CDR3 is TGTGCCAGCACCACGAACACCGGGGAGCTGTTTTTT. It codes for CASTTNTGELFF.

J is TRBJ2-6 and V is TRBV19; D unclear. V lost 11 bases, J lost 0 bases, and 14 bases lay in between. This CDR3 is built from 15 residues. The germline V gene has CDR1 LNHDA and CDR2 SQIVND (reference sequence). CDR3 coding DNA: TGTGCCGCCAAACCTCAGACCTCTGGGGCCAACGTCCTGACTTTC. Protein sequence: CAAKPQTSGANVLTF.

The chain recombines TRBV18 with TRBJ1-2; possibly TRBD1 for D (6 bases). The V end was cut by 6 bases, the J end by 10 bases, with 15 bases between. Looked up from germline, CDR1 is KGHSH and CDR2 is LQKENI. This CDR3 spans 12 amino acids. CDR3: CASSTGQGHYTF. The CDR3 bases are TGTGCCAGCTCGACGGGACAAGGACACTACACCTTC.

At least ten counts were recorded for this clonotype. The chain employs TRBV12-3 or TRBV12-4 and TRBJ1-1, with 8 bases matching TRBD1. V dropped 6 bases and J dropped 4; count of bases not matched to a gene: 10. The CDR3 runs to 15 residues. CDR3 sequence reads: CASRPGQGIGTEAFF. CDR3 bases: TGTGCCAGCAGACCTGGACAGGGTATCGGCACTGAAGCTTTCTTT.

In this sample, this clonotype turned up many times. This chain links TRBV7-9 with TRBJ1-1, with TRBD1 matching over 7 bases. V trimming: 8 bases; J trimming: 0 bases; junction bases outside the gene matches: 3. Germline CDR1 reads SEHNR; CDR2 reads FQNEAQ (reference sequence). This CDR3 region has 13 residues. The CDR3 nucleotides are TGTGCCAGCGGGGACAGAATGAACACTGAAGCTTTCTTT. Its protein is CASGDRMNTEAFF.

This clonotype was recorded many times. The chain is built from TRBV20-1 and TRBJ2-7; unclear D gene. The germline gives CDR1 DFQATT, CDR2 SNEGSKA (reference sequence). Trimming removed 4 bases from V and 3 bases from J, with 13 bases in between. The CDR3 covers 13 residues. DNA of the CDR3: TGCAGTGCTAAGGACGGCTACTACTACGAGCAGTACTTC. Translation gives CSAKDGYYYEQYF.

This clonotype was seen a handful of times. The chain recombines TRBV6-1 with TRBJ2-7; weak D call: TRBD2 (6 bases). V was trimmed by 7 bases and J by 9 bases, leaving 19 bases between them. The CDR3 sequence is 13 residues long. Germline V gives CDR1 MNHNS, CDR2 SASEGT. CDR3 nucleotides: TGTGCCAGCAACGCGGGAACATCTATCGGGCAGTACTTC. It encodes CASNAGTSIGQYF.

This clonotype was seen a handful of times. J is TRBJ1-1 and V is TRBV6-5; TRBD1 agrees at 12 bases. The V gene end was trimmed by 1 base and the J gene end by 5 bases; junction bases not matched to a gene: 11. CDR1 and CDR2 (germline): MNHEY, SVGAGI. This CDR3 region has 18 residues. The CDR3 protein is CASSYFGTGGQSGTEAFF. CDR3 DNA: TGTGCCAGCAGTTACTTCGGGACAGGGGGCCAATCGGGGACTGAAGCTTTCTTT.

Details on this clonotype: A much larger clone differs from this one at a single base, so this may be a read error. The CDR3 sequence: CASSRLAGAPSEQYF. CDR3 coding DNA: TGTGCCAGCAGCCGACTAGCGGGAGCTCCAAGCGAGCAGTACTTC. The chain carries TRBV11-2 and TRBJ2-7, with 12 positions matching TRBD2. From germline, CDR1 is SGHAT and CDR2 FQNNGV. CDR3 length equals 15 residues. The V gene end was trimmed by 5 bases and the J gene end by 6 bases; junction bases not matched to a gene: 8.

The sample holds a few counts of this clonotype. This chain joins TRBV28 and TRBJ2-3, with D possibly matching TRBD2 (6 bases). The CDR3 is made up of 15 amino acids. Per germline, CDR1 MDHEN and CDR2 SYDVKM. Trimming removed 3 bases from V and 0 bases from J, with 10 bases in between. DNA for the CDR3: TGTGCCAGCAGTTTTACCGGGAGTAGCACAGATACGCAGTATTTT. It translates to CASSFTGSSTDTQYF.